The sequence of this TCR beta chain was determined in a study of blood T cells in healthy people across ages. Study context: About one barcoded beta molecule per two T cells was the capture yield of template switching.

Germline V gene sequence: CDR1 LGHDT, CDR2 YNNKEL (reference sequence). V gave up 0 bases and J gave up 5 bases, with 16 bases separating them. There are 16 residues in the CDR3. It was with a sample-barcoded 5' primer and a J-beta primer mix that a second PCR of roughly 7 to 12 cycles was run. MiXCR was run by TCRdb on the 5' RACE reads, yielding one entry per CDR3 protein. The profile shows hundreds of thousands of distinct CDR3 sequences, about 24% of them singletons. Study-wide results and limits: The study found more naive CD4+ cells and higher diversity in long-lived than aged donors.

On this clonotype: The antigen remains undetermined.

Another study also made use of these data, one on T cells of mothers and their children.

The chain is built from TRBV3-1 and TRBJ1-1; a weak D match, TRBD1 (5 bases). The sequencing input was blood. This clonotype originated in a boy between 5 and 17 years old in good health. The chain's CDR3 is CASSQDVRGMRTEAFF. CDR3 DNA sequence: TGTGCCAGCAGCCAAGACGTTCGGGGGATGCGGACTGAAGCTTTCTTT.